Below are 28 T cell receptor beta chains sequenced from a single sample in a study of blood T cells in healthy people across ages. Through a sample-barcoded 5' primer and a J-beta primer mix, a second PCR was run for roughly 7 to 12 cycles. TCRdb ran MiXCR on the 5' RACE reads and lists one entry per CDR3 protein. The table lists 1.2 million to 1.5 million distinct CDR3 sequences, roughly 59% of them singletons, with about 6.7% in the top ten. Sequencing was performed on blood. Receptors were obtained from a man between 18 and 29 years old in good health.

CDR3 region: CASSQDALEENYNYGYTF. Written as DNA, the CDR3 is TGTGCCAGCAGCCAAGATGCATTGGAAGAAAACTATAACTATGGCTACACCTTC. V usage is TRBV4-2 and J usage is TRBJ1-2, with D uncertain. This CDR3 is built from 18 residues. Germline loops: CDR1 LGHNA, CDR2 YNFKEQ. V lost 0 bases to trimming and J lost 1 base, with 18 bases between them.

This chain uses TRBV29-1 with TRBJ2-1; TRBD1 agrees at 9 bases. With V trimmed by 7 bases and J by 9 bases, 7 bases remained unmatched. The germline CDR1 and CDR2 sequences are SQVTM and ANQGSEA. This CDR3 comprises 12 residues. CDR3 sequence (DNA): TGCAGCGCTGAGACAGGGGGGGGTGAGCAGTTCTTC. This gives the protein CSAETGGGEQFF.

V gene TRBV27 combines with J gene TRBJ1-5; a weak D match, TRBD1 (5 bases). The V and J ends lost 6 bases and 2 bases respectively, with 17 bases between them. The CDR3 runs 16 residues. Germline loops: CDR1 MNHEY, CDR2 SMNVEV (reference sequence). This CDR3 reads CASSKGTVGGNQPQHF. CDR3 sequence (DNA): TGTGCCAGCAGCAAGGGGACGGTTGGAGGCAATCAGCCCCAGCATTTT.

The genes are TRBV5-1 and TRBJ2-5, with 8 bases aligning to TRBD2. CDR1 is SGHRS and CDR2 is YFSETQ in the germline V gene. This CDR3 has 14 residues. Trimming at V came to 4 bases and at J to 4 bases, leaving 6 bases not matched to a gene. The DNA of the CDR3 is TGCGCCAGCAGCAACAGCGGGAGAACAGAGACCCAGTACTTC. Encoded protein: CASSNSGRTETQYF.

The CDR3 protein is CASIGDSWALHF. CDR3 DNA sequence: TGTGCCAGCATCGGGGACTCGTGGGCCCTCCACTTT. This rearrangement joins TRBV6-2 or TRBV6-3 to TRBJ1-6, with a tentative D call TRBD1 (5 bases). Germline V gene sequence: CDR1 MNHEY, CDR2 SVGEGT. This CDR3 region has 12 residues. The V and J ends lost 7 bases and 14 bases respectively, with 15 bases between them.

The CDR3: CASSQEFGSEAFF. The CDR3 region has the DNA TGCGCCAGCAGCCAAGAATTTGGATCTGAAGCTTTCTTT. V gene TRBV4-3 combines with J gene TRBJ1-1; D unresolved. Germline CDR1 is LGHNA and CDR2 is YSLEER. The CDR3 extends over 13 amino acids. Trimming left V 0 bases short and J 6 bases short, with 8 bases between.

The rearrangement links TRBV6-2 or TRBV6-3 to TRBJ2-5; 9 nucleotides align to TRBD2. The junction had 5 bases not matched to a gene; V was cut back by 6 bases and J by 6 bases. This CDR3 comprises 13 residues. In germline, CDR1 is MNHEY, CDR2 SVGEGT. This CDR3 reads CASRGGRAQTQYF. CDR3 nucleotides: TGTGCCAGCAGGGGCGGGAGGGCCCAGACCCAGTACTTC.

Details on this clonotype: Sequence at one end of the junction differs from germline and may be a read error. This chain connects TRBV7-8 to TRBJ2-4; D is unclear. Germline values: CDR1 SGHVS, CDR2 FQNEAQ. The length of the CDR3 is 13 residues. DNA of the CDR3: TGTGCCAGCAGCGTAGCCTATCCGGACATTCAGTACTTC. Amino acids: CASSVAYPDIQYF.

J is TRBJ2-1 and V is TRBV12-3 or TRBV12-4, with D tentatively TRBD2 (5 bases). The CDR3 is 13 residues long. V was trimmed by 7 bases and J by 7 bases, leaving 14 bases between them. DNA of the CDR3: TGTGCCAGCACCCTCCCCCCGGGGAATGAGCAGTTCTTC. It specifies CASTLPPGNEQFF.

In this sample, this clonotype turned up once. The CDR3 nucleotides are TGTGCCAGCAGTGAAGAGGGGCACCGATTCCTAGGGTATGGCTACACCTTC. Its translation is CASSEEGHRFLGYGYTF. The chain uses TRBV2 and TRBJ1-2; D perhaps matches TRBD1 (5 bases). This CDR3 is built from 17 residues. Trimming took off 1 base at V and 5 bases at J, with 20 bases between the two ends. CDR1 is SNHLY and CDR2 is FYNNEI in the germline V gene.

This clonotype showed up just a few times. V gene TRBV6-1 combines with J gene TRBJ2-7; 9 nucleotides align to TRBD1. CDR1 is MNHNS and CDR2 is SASEGT in the germline V gene. J was trimmed by 2 bases and V by 11 bases; bases with no gene match: 7. This CDR3 is built from 13 residues. As DNA, the CDR3 is TGTGCCGGAGGGACAGGGATAACCTACGAGCAGTACTTC. Its protein is CAGGTGITYEQYF.

In its sample, this clonotype was seen once. The chain couples TRBV10-3 to TRBJ2-7; D ambiguous. This CDR3 has 13 residues. Per germline, CDR1 ENHRY and CDR2 SYGVKD. V lost 4 bases, J lost 1 base, and 8 bases lay in between. CDR3 residues: CAISGSGSYEQYF. For the CDR3, the DNA is TGTGCCATCAGTGGATCGGGTTCCTACGAGCAGTACTTC.

V usage is TRBV7-9 and J usage is TRBJ1-2; 8 bases fit TRBD1. The CDR3 sequence is 16 residues long. CDR1 and CDR2 from the germline V gene are SEHNR and FQNEAQ (reference sequence). The junction had 8 bases not matched to a gene; V was cut back by 5 bases and J by 0 bases. This chain's CDR3 is CASSGRTGLTNYGYTF. Written as DNA, the CDR3 is TGTGCCAGCAGCGGAAGGACAGGGTTAACTAACTATGGCTACACCTTC.

The chain couples TRBV6-2 or TRBV6-3 to TRBJ1-5; possibly TRBD1 for D (6 bases). V was shortened by 6 bases and J by 0 bases, with 27 bases between the two germline ends. The germline gives CDR1 MNHEY, CDR2 SVGEGT. CDR3 length: 20 amino acids. Here the CDR3 reads CASRPGRVGTQLYSNQPQHF. CDR3 in DNA: TGTGCCAGCAGGCCTGGTCGTGTGGGGACACAACTCTATAGCAATCAGCCCCAGCATTTT.

The rearrangement uses TRBV6-4 and TRBJ2-3; 10 bases line up with TRBD2. This CDR3 has 15 amino acids. Germline-derived CDR1 and CDR2 are MRHNA and SNTAGT. With 10 bases clipped from V and 0 bases from J, the junction kept 7 bases outside the gene matches. The CDR3 sequence is CATRLAGTSTDTQYF. CDR3 nucleotide sequence: TGTGCCACGCGACTAGCGGGCACTAGCACAGATACGCAGTATTTT.

About this clonotype itself: One end of the junction varies from germline; a read error may be responsible. The chain links TRBV15 to TRBJ2-4, with D possibly matching TRBD2 (5 bases). The J call is in doubt because the DNA end fits TRBJ2-7 better. Germline V gives CDR1 LNHNV, CDR2 YYDKDF (reference sequence). The CDR3 extends over 14 amino acids. The CDR3 region has the DNA TGTGTCACCAGCAGAGAGAGTCTAGCAGGCGAGCAGTACTTC. This codes for CVTSRESLAGEQYF.

The V and J genes are TRBV29-1 and TRBJ2-7; 11 nucleotides align to TRBD1. Germline lookup yields CDR1 SQVTM and CDR2 ANQGSEA. Unmatched junction bases numbered 7, after V lost 7 bases and J lost 5 bases. This CDR3 region has 13 residues. CDR3 protein: CSAGTGGTNEQYF. As DNA, the CDR3 is TGCAGCGCCGGGACAGGGGGGACCAACGAGCAGTACTTC.

This rearrangement joins TRBV29-1 to TRBJ2-7; tentatively, D is TRBD1 (6 bases). This CDR3 contains 13 residues. Trimming took 7 bases from V and 0 from J, leaving 13 bases between them. The germline gives CDR1 SQVTM, CDR2 ANQGSEA. The CDR3 DNA reads as TGCAGCGCCCAAGGACAGAGCTCCTACGAGCAGTACTTC. This codes for CSAQGQSSYEQYF.

The chain is built from TRBV28 and TRBJ2-5; D possibly corresponds to TRBD2 (6 bases). Trimming removed 7 bases from V and 7 bases from J, with 10 bases in between. CDR1 and CDR2 (germline): MDHEN, SYDVKM. This CDR3 comprises 11 residues. This CDR3 reads CASTWGGTQYF. In DNA, the CDR3 is TGTGCCAGCACCTGGGGAGGGACCCAGTACTTC.

V gene TRBV6-1 combines with J gene TRBJ2-7, with D maybe TRBD2 (5 bases). The DNA end is more similar to TRBJ2-5, so the J call may be wrong. The CDR3 is made up of 12 amino acids. Per the germline V gene, CDR1 is MNHNS and CDR2 is SASEGT. DNA of the CDR3: TGTGCCAGCAGGGGAGTGAAAGAGACCCAGTACTTC. Its translation is CASRGVKETQYF.

This sequence joins TRBV18 and TRBJ1-2, with D maybe TRBD1 (5 bases). The CDR3 loop spans 13 amino acids. V lost 2 bases and J lost 6, with 10 bases in between. Germline values: CDR1 KGHSH, CDR2 LQKENI. CDR3 sequence (DNA): TGTGCCAGCTCACCAGCAGGGATCGATGGCTACACCTTC. This translates into CASSPAGIDGYTF.

This clonotype was counted a few times. This chain links TRBV20-1 with TRBJ1-4; TRBD1 might be the D (6 bases). Germline lookup yields CDR1 DFQATT and CDR2 SNEGSKA (reference sequence). This CDR3 spans 14 amino acids. V lost 3 bases, J lost 7 bases, and 15 bases lay in between. CDR3 sequence: CSASRGQYGEKLFF. In nucleotides, the CDR3 is TGCAGTGCTAGTCGGGGGCAGTACGGTGAAAAACTGTTTTTT.

The CDR3 bases are TGCGCCAGCAGCGTCCCGGGACAGGCCCTTGGCTACACCTTC. Translation gives CASSVPGQALGYTF. The V gene is TRBV4-1, the J gene TRBJ1-2; 8 bases match TRBD1. The CDR3 consists of 14 residues. Germline trimming cut 5 bases from V and 7 bases from J; bases unmatched to any gene: 9. Germline V gives CDR1 MGHRA, CDR2 YSYEKL.

The rearrangement links TRBV27 to TRBJ2-1, with D uncertain. The J call is uncertain, as TRBJ2-7 better fits the DNA end. CDR1 is MNHEY and CDR2 is SMNVEV in the germline V gene (reference sequence). CDR3 length equals 11 residues. CDR3: CATPGGCEQYF. DNA for the CDR3: TGTGCCACCCCGGGCGGTTGCGAGCAGTACTTC.

This chain's CDR3 is CASRANPLTDTQYF. CDR3 nucleotide sequence: TGTGCCAGCAGAGCAAACCCTCTCACAGATACGCAGTATTTT. This chain joins TRBV3-1 and TRBJ2-3; D call uncertain. CDR3 size: 14 residues. Trimming stripped 6 bases from V and 2 bases from J, with 12 bases between. Germline V gives CDR1 LGHDT, CDR2 YNNKEL (reference sequence).

This rearrangement joins TRBV2 to TRBJ2-1, with 8 bases lining up with TRBD1. Trimming at V came to 5 bases and at J to 9 bases, leaving 18 bases not matched to a gene. Germline values: CDR1 SNHLY, CDR2 FYNNEI. The CDR3 runs to 17 residues. CDR3 nucleotide sequence: TGTGCCAGCAGTCAACTGCAGGGGGCTAGGGATTTAGGTGAGCAGTTCTTC. Translation gives CASSQLQGARDLGEQFF.

This rearrangement joins TRBV20-1 to TRBJ2-7; no reliable D call. Germline V gene sequence: CDR1 DFQATT, CDR2 SNEGSKA (reference sequence). The CDR3 is 13 residues long. Between the trimmed V and J ends, which lost 8 bases and 7 bases, there was a span of 21 bases. This CDR3 reads CSPKGSEINEQYF. DNA of the CDR3: TGCAGTCCAAAGGGATCCGAAATCAATGAGCAGTACTTC.

Only a few counts were recorded for this clonotype. Since a much larger clone is just one base distant, this may be a read error. As DNA, the CDR3 is TGCAGCTCGGGGGGGGACAGGGGCGATGAGCAGTTCTTC. It codes for CSSGGDRGDEQFF. This chain connects TRBV29-1 to TRBJ2-1; 10 bases are a match to TRBD1. The CDR3 sequence is 13 residues long. The trim removed 8 bases at V and 8 bases at J, leaving 9 bases unmatched. Germline V gene lookup returns CDR1 SQVTM and CDR2 ANQGSEA.